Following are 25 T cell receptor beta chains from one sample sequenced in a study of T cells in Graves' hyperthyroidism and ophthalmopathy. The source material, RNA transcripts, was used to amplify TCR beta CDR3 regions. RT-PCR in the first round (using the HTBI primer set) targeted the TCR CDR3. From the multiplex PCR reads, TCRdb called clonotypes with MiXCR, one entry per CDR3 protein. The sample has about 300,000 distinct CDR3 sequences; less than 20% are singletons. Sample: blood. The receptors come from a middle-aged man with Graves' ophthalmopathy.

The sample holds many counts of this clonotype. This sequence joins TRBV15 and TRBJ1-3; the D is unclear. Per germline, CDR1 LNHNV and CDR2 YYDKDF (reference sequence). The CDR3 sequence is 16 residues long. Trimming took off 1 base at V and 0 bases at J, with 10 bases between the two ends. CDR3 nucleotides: TGTGCCACCAGCAGAGTACGGACGGACTCTGGAAACACCATATATTTT. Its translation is CATSRVRTDSGNTIYF. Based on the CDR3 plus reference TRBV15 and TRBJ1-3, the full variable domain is DAMVIQNPRYQVTQFGKPVTLSCSQTLNHNVMYWYQQKSSQAPKLLFHYYDKDFNNEADTPDNFQSRRPNTSFCFLDIRSPGLGDTAMYLCATSRVRTDSGNTIYFGEGSWLTVV.

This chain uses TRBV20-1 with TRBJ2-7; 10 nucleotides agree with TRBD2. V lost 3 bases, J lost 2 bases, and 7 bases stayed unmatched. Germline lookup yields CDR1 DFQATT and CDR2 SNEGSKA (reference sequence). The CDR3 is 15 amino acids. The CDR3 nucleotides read TGCAGTGCTAGGAAACTAGCGGGACTCCCCTACGAGCAGTACTTC. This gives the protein CSARKLAGLPYEQYF.

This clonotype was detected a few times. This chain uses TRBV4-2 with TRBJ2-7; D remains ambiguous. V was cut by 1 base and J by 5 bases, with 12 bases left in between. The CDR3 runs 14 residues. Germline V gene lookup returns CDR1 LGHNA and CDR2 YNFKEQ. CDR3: CASSQGIRRDEQYF. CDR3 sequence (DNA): TGTGCCAGCAGCCAAGGTATAAGACGGGACGAGCAGTACTTC.

CDR3 bases: TGTGCCAGCAGCTTAGGCGACAGGGACTACGAGCAGTACTTC. This translates into CASSLGDRDYEQYF. V and J are TRBV11-3 and TRBJ2-7; 7 bases map to TRBD1. J lost 3 bases, V lost 1 base, and 3 bases had no gene match. This CDR3 comprises 14 residues. Germline V gene data show CDR1 as SGHNT and CDR2 as YENEEA.

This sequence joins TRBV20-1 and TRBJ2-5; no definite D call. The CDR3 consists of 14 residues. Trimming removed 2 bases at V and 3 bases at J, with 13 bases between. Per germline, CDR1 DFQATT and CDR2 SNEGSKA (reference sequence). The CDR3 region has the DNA TGCAGTGCTAGATCGGGTTGGTGGGAAGAGACCCAGTACTTC. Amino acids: CSARSGWWEETQYF.

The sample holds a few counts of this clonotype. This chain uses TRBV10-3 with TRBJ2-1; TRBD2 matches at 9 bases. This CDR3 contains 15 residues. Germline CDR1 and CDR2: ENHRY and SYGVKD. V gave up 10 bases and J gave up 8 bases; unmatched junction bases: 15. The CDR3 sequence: CASERASGMGDEQFF. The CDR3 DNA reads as TGTGCCAGTGAAAGGGCTAGCGGGATGGGGGATGAGCAGTTCTTC.

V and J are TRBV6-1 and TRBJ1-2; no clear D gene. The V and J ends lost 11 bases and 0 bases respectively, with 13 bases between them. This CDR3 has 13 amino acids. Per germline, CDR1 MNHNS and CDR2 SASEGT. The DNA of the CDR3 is TGTGCCTGTTCACGGGAGCCTAACTATGGCTACACCTTC. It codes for CACSREPNYGYTF.

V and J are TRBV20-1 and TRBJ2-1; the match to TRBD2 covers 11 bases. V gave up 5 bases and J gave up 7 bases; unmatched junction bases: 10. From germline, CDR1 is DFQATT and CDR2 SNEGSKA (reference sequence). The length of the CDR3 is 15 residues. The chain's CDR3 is CSAGGGTSGSNEQFF. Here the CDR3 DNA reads TGCAGTGCTGGGGGGGGTACTAGCGGGAGTAATGAGCAGTTCTTC.

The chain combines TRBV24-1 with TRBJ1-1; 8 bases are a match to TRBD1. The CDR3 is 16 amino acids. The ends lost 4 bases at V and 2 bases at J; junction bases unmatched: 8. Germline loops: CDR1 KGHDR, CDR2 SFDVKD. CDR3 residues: CATSDHRTGLNTEAFF. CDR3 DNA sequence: TGTGCCACCAGTGACCACCGGACAGGGCTAAACACTGAAGCTTTCTTT.

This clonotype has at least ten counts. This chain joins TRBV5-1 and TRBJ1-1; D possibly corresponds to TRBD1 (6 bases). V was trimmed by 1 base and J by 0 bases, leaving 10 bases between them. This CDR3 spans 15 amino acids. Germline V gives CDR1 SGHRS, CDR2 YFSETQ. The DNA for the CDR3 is TGCGCCAGCAGCTTGACAGGGTCCATGAACACTGAAGCTTTCTTT. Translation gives CASSLTGSMNTEAFF.

The CDR3 nucleotides are TGTGCCAGCAGCGTCGAAACAGGGGTCGGATCACCCCTCCACTTT. Amino acid sequence: CASSVETGVGSPLHF. The rearrangement links TRBV9 to TRBJ1-6; 7 positions agree with TRBD1. The J segment lost 10 bases and the V segment lost 2 bases, leaving 9 bases of the junction unmatched. Germline-derived CDR1 and CDR2 are SGDLS and YYNGEE. This CDR3 region has 15 residues. The full variable domain, with the rest looked up from reference TRBV9 and TRBJ1-6, is DSGVTQTPKHLITATGQRVTLRCSPRSGDLSVYWYQQSLDQGLQFLIQYYNGEERAKGNILERFSAQQFPDLHSELNLSSLELGDSALYFCASSVETGVGSPLHFGNGTRLTVT.

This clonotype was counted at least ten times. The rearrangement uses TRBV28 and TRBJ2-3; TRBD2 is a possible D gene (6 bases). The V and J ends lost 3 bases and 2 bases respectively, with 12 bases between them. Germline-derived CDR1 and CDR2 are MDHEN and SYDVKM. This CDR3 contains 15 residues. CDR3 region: CASSFRRGVTDTQYF. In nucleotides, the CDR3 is TGTGCCAGCAGTTTCCGGCGGGGAGTCACAGATACGCAGTATTTT.

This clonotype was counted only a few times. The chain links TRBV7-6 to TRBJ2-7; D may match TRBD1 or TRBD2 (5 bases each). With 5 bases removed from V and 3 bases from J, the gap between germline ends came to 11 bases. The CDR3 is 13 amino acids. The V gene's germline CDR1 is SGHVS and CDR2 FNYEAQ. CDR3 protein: CASSAGTNYEQYF. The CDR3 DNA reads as TGTGCCAGCAGCGCCGGGACCAACTACGAGCAGTACTTC.

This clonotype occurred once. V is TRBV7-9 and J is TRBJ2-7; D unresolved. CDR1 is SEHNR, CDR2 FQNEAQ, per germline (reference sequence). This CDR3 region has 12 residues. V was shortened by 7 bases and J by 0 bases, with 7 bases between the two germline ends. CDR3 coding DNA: TGTGCCAGCATGACGGACTCCTACGAGCAGTACTTC. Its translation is CASMTDSYEQYF.

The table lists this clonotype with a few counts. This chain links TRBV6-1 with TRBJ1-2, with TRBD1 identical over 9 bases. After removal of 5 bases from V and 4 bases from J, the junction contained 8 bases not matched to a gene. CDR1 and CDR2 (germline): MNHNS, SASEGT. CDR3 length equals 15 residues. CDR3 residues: CASSKGQGLGYGYTF. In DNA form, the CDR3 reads TGTGCCAGCAGTAAGGGACAGGGACTCGGCTATGGCTACACCTTC.

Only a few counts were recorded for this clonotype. The CDR3 loop reads CASSVEGESNQPQHF. The DNA for the CDR3 is TGTGCCAGCAGCGTAGAGGGGGAGAGCAATCAGCCCCAGCATTTT. The chain carries TRBV9 and TRBJ1-5, with D perhaps TRBD1 (6 bases). The ends were cut back, 0 bases at V and 1 base at J, with 8 bases in the middle. The CDR3 has 15 amino acids. Germline V CDR1 and CDR2: SGDLS, YYNGEE.

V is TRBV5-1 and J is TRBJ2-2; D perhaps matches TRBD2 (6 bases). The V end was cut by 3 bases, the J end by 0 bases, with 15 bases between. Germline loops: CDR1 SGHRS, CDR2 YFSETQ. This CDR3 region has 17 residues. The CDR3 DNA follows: TGCGCCAGCAGCTCTAACCCTAGCGATCCGAACACCGGGGAGCTGTTTTTT. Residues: CASSSNPSDPNTGELFF.

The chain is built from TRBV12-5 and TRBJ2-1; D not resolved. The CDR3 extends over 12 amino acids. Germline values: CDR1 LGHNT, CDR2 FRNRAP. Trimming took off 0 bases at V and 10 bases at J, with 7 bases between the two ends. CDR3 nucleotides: TGTGCTAGTGGTTTGGTACACGGGGAGCAGTTCTTC. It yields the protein CASGLVHGEQFF.

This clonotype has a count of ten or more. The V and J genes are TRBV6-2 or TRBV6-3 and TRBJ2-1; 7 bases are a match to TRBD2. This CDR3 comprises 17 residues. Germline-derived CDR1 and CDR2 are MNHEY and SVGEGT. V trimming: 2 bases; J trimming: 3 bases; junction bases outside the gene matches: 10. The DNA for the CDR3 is TGTGCCAGCAGTTACACCCGGGCGGGAGACTACTACAATGAGCAGTTCTTC. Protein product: CASSYTRAGDYYNEQFF.

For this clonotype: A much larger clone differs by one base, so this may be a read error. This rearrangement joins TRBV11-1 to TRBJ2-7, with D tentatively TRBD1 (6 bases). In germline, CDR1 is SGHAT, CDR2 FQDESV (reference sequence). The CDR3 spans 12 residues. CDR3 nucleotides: TGTGTCAGCAGCTCCTCAGGGGTCGAGCAGTACTTC. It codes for CVSSSSGVEQYF.

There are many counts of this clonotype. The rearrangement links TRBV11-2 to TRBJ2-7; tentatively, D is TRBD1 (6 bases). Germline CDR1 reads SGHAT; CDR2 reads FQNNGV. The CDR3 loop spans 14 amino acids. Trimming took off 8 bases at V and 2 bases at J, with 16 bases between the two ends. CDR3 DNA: TGTGCCAGCGGTTCCAGGGGACAAACCTACGAGCAGTACTTC. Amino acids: CASGSRGQTYEQYF. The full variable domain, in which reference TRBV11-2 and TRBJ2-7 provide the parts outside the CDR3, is EAGVAQSPRYKIIEKRQSVAFWCNPISGHATLYWYQQILGQGPKLLIQFQNNGVVDDSQLPKDRFSAERLKGVDSTLKIQPAKLEDSAVYLCASGSRGQTYEQYFGPGTRLTVT.

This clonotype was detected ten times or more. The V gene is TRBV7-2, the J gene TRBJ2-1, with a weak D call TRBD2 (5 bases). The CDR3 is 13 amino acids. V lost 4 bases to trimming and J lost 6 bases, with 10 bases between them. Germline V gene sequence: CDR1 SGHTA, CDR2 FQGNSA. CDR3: CASSSAAGNEQFF. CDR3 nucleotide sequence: TGTGCCAGCAGCTCCGCCGCGGGCAATGAGCAGTTCTTC.

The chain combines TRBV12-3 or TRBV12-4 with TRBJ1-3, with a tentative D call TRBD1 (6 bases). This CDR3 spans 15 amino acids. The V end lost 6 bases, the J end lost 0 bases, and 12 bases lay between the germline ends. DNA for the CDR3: TGTGCCAGCAGAGGCGACAGGAGCTCTGGAAACACCATATATTTT. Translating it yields CASRGDRSSGNTIYF.

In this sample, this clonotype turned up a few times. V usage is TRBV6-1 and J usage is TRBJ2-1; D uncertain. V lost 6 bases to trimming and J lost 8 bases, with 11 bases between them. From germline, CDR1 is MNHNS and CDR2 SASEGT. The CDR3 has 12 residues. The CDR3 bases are TGTGCCAGCAGCCGTAGGGTGGATGAGCAGTTCTTC. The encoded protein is CASSRRVDEQFF.

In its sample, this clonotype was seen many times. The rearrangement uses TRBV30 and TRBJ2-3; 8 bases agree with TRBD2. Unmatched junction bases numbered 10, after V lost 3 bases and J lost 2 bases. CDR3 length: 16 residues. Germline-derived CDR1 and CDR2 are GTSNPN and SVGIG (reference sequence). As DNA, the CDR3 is TGTGCCTGGAGCCCTGGACTAGCCGGAACCACAGATACGCAGTATTTT. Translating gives CAWSPGLAGTTDTQYF. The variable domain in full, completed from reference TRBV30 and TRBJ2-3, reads SQTIHQWPATLVQPVGSPLSLECTVEGTSNPNLYWYRQAAGRGLQLLFYSVGIGQISSEVPQNLSASRPQDRQFILSSKKLLLSDSGFYLCAWSPGLAGTTDTQYFGPGTRLTVL.